The 5 T cell receptor beta chains reported below all come from one sample, sequenced in a study of T-cell memory formation after mild COVID-19. TCRdb ran MiXCR on the 5' RACE reads and lists one entry per CDR3 protein. The data show 250,000 or so distinct CDR3 sequences, with 8% to 9.5% seen just once and 22% held by the top ten. Sample: PBMCs or a T cell subset sorted from them (not recorded which). The receptors come from a man in his late teens or twenties who had mild COVID-19 (a few samples of this study predate the infection). Cell type and time point are not known.

CDR3 DNA sequence: TGTGCCAGCAGCAGACAATTTACGAACACTGAAGCTTTCTTT. Amino acids: CASSRQFTNTEAFF. The chain couples TRBV9 to TRBJ1-1; no clear D gene. Germline-derived CDR1 and CDR2 are SGDLS and YYNGEE. Between the trimmed V and J ends, which lost 4 bases and 1 base, there was a span of 11 bases. The length of the CDR3 is 14 residues.

This rearrangement joins TRBV7-6 to TRBJ1-6; TRBD1 matches 9 bases. The germline gives CDR1 SGHVS, CDR2 FNYEAQ. V was clipped by 5 bases and J by 11 bases; unmatched bases: 10. There are 15 residues in the CDR3. This chain's CDR3 is CASSEHDRGRAPLHF. In DNA, the CDR3 is TGTGCCAGCAGCGAACACGACAGGGGGAGGGCACCCCTCCACTTT.

This clonotype was seen a handful of times. A junction boundary mismatches the germline segment, possibly from a read error. This rearrangement joins TRBV7-2 to TRBJ1-4; D unresolved. CDR1 and CDR2 from the germline V gene are SGHTA and FQGNSA. This CDR3 comprises 13 residues. CDR3 sequence: CASSLDSGGVNTF. CDR3 coding DNA: TGTGCCAGCAGCTTAGATTCGGGTGGGGTTAATACTTTT.

This clonotype has a handful of counts. V usage is TRBV20-1 and J usage is TRBJ1-5, with no clear D. CDR1 is DFQATT and CDR2 is SNEGSKA in the germline V gene (reference sequence). V was clipped by 5 bases and J by 0 bases, with 23 bases between them. CDR3 length: 18 amino acids. The CDR3 protein is CSAVANRQSSLSNQPQHF. CDR3 nucleotide sequence: TGCAGTGCTGTTGCGAATCGGCAGTCTAGCCTTAGCAATCAGCCCCAGCATTTT.

The table lists this clonotype with a few counts. The chain links TRBV5-1 to TRBJ2-3, with D hard to call. CDR3 length equals 14 residues. The V and J ends lost 2 bases and 4 bases respectively, with 11 bases between them. CDR1 is SGHRS and CDR2 is YFSETQ in the germline V gene. The CDR3 loop reads CASSFDPLADTQYF. In nucleotides, the CDR3 is TGCGCCAGCAGCTTCGATCCCCTCGCAGATACGCAGTATTTT.